The 19 T cell receptor beta chains below all came from one sample that was sequenced in a study of blood T cells in healthy people across ages. A second roughly 6 to 11 cycle PCR used barcoded and J-beta primers. TCRdb reanalysed the 5' RACE reads using MiXCR and keeps one entry per CDR3 protein. The sample carries 750,000 to 950,000 distinct CDR3 sequences, about 29% recorded once. This same sample was also part of a study on T cells of mothers and their children.

The sequenced material came from blood. The receptors originated from a woman between 40 and 55 years old in good health.

The sample holds a few counts of this clonotype. V and J are TRBV21-1 and TRBJ2-5; TRBD1, as called in the table, went unchecked against the DNA. TRBV21-1 is a listed pseudogene. The CDR3 length is 15 residues. CDR3 protein: CASSLPGRGQETQYF. The CDR3, as DNA: TGTGCCAGCAGCCTCCCCGGGCGGGGACAAGAGACCCAGTACTTC.

This clonotype is a singleton in its sample. This chain links TRBV3-1 with TRBJ1-2; 10 nucleotides match TRBD1. V was pared by 3 bases and J by 8 bases, with 15 bases of the junction left unmatched. CDR1 and CDR2 from the germline V gene are LGHDT and YNNKEL (reference sequence). The CDR3 loop spans 17 amino acids. The CDR3 DNA reads as TGTGCCAGCAGCCAGGGACAGGGGAATTTGGTGGTTGACGGCTACACCTTC. Translation: CASSQGQGNLVVDGYTF.

This chain connects TRBV5-6 to TRBJ2-2; TRBD1 agrees at 7 bases. This CDR3 has 15 amino acids. Germline V CDR1 and CDR2: SGHDT, YYEEEE. The trim removed 0 bases at V and 4 bases at J, leaving 3 bases unmatched. CDR3 sequence reads: CASSLETGATGELFF. CDR3 DNA: TGTGCCAGCAGCTTGGAAACAGGGGCCACCGGGGAGCTGTTTTTT.

The J gene is TRBJ2-6, the V gene TRBV7-9; D may be TRBD1 (5 bases). CDR1 and CDR2 from the germline V gene are SEHNR and FQNEAQ (reference sequence). The V end was cut by 7 bases, the J end by 1 base, with 23 bases between. The CDR3 extends over 19 amino acids. Here the CDR3 reads CASNRPPQGTYSGANVLTF. In DNA, the CDR3 is TGTGCCAGCAACCGCCCGCCTCAGGGTACCTATTCTGGGGCCAACGTCCTGACTTTC.

This rearrangement joins TRBV20-1 to TRBJ1-5; TRBD1 might be the D (5 bases). CDR1 is DFQATT, CDR2 SNEGSKA, per germline (reference sequence). V lost 6 bases and J lost 2, with 14 bases in between. The CDR3 runs 14 residues. The DNA of the CDR3 is TGCAGTGCCGAGGCGGGGGTGCGCAATCAGCCCCAGCATTTT. Translated: CSAEAGVRNQPQHF.

This clonotype has just a few counts. The rearrangement joins TRBV5-6 to TRBJ2-5; D unclear. Gene TRBJ2-7 matches the end of the DNA better, so the J call may be wrong. CDR3 length: 15 amino acids. From germline, CDR1 is SGHDT and CDR2 YYEEEE. This chain's CDR3 is CASSLKVLSPGEQYF. As DNA, the CDR3 is TGTGCCAGCAGCTTGAAGGTACTGAGCCCGGGCGAGCAGTACTTC.

This clonotype was picked up many times. CDR3 amino acids: CSASQGGTYGYTF. In DNA form, the CDR3 reads TGCAGTGCTAGCCAGGGGGGAACCTATGGCTACACCTTC. The chain uses TRBV20-1 and TRBJ1-2, with 7 bases matching TRBD1. V gave up 3 bases and J gave up 4 bases; unmatched junction bases: 5. The CDR3 covers 13 residues. From germline, CDR1 is DFQATT and CDR2 SNEGSKA (reference sequence).

In its sample, this clonotype was seen many times. The V gene is TRBV7-2, the J gene TRBJ2-4, with unresolved D. CDR3 length: 14 amino acids. Germline V lookup: CDR1 SGHTA, CDR2 FQGNSA. V lost 2 bases, J lost 7 bases, and 12 bases lay in between. The CDR3 is CASSLRLERNIQYF. CDR3 bases: TGTGCCAGCAGCTTAAGGCTAGAAAGGAACATTCAGTACTTC.

The sample holds a few counts of this clonotype. This rearrangement joins TRBV5-1 to TRBJ1-1; tentative D call: TRBD1 (6 bases). This CDR3 is built from 13 residues. Germline-derived CDR1 and CDR2 are SGHRS and YFSETQ. The germline V and J ends were trimmed by 2 bases and 4 bases, with 9 bases remaining between them. CDR3 loop: CASSFQDSTEAFF. Here the CDR3 DNA reads TGCGCCAGCAGCTTTCAGGACAGCACTGAAGCTTTCTTT.

Here the CDR3 DNA reads TGTGCCAGCAGTTACTCTCGACAGGGGGGCAATCAGCCCCAGCATTTT. It encodes CASSYSRQGGNQPQHF. The V call is TRBV6-5, the J call TRBJ1-5, with TRBD1 matching over 9 bases. The germline V gene has CDR1 MNHEY and CDR2 SVGAGI. J gave up 2 bases and V 0 bases, and 2 bases lay outside the gene matches. CDR3 length: 16 amino acids.

This clonotype was seen many times. The rearrangement joins TRBV24-1 to TRBJ2-3; D unresolved. Per the germline V gene, CDR1 is KGHDR and CDR2 is SFDVKD. There are 14 residues in the CDR3. V was trimmed by 0 bases and J by 4 bases, leaving 7 bases between them. The CDR3 DNA reads as TGTGCCACCAGTGATTTGTTTAGGGCAGATACGCAGTATTTT. Its translation: CATSDLFRADTQYF.

This sequence joins TRBV2 and TRBJ2-5; D not resolved. The CDR3 is 14 residues long. The V gene's germline CDR1 is SNHLY and CDR2 FYNNEI. Trimming pared 4 bases from V and 5 bases from J, leaving 14 bases between. DNA for the CDR3: TGTGCCAGCAGTGGGGGTGAACGGCTGGAGACCCAGTACTTC. Amino acids: CASSGGERLETQYF.

In the case of this clonotype: One junction end does not reproduce the germline sequence, and a read error may be involved. V is TRBV30 and J is TRBJ2-5; D gene uncertain. Germline loops: CDR1 GTSNPN, CDR2 SVGIG (reference sequence). CDR3 length: 15 amino acids. The CDR3 sequence is CARSVQRTYQETQYF. The CDR3 DNA sequence: TGTGCCCGGAGTGTCCAAAGGACGTACCAAGAGACCCAGTACTTC.

V usage is TRBV20-1 and J usage is TRBJ2-3; D possibly corresponds to TRBD1 (5 bases). CDR3 length equals 13 residues. V was clipped by 6 bases and J by 2 bases, with 12 bases between them. Germline V gene lookup returns CDR1 DFQATT and CDR2 SNEGSKA (reference sequence). CDR3 residues: CSAFRVNTDTQYF. The CDR3 DNA reads TGCAGTGCATTCAGGGTTAACACAGATACGCAGTATTTT.

This clonotype was counted a few times. The rearrangement uses TRBV7-2 and TRBJ2-3; 10 bases map to TRBD2. V shed 5 bases and J 6 bases; nucleotides not matched to a gene: 8. CDR1 is SGHTA, CDR2 FQGNSA, per germline. CDR3 length: 15 amino acids. The CDR3, as DNA: TGTGCCAGCAGCACGAGCGGGGGGGCCGGTGATACGCAGTATTTT. Amino acids: CASSTSGGAGDTQYF.

This clonotype was seen many times. The chain recombines TRBV9 with TRBJ2-5; D remains ambiguous. The length of the CDR3 is 14 residues. Trimming shortened V by 0 bases and J by 1 base, and 7 bases separated the two germline ends. CDR1 and CDR2 from the germline V gene are SGDLS and YYNGEE. CDR3 sequence reads: CASSVGTVQETQYF. DNA of the CDR3: TGTGCCAGCAGCGTAGGAACTGTCCAAGAGACCCAGTACTTC.

The chain uses TRBV30 and TRBJ1-1; the match to TRBD1 covers 11 bases. The J segment lost 6 bases and the V segment lost 2 bases, leaving 5 bases of the junction unmatched. The CDR3 is 14 amino acids. Germline V gene data show CDR1 as GTSNPN and CDR2 as SVGIG (reference sequence). Here the CDR3 reads CAWSPGQGASEAFF. CDR3 DNA sequence: TGTGCCTGGAGTCCCGGACAGGGGGCTTCTGAAGCTTTCTTT.

This clonotype was seen only a few times. The chain links TRBV2 to TRBJ2-3; no clear D gene. Germline V gene sequence: CDR1 SNHLY, CDR2 FYNNEI. The CDR3 contains 18 residues. Between the trimmed V and J ends, which lost 7 bases and 0 bases, there was a span of 23 bases. CDR3 amino acids: CASIAPLDSATSTDTQYF. CDR3 nucleotide sequence: TGTGCCAGCATCGCCCCTTTGGATAGTGCCACTAGCACAGATACGCAGTATTTT.

This chain links TRBV10-2 with TRBJ2-7, with a tentative D call TRBD2 (7 bases). This CDR3 region has 14 residues. Germline CDR1 WSHSY, CDR2 SAAADI. Trimming took off 10 bases at V and 0 bases at J, with 16 bases between the two ends. The CDR3 is CATTKGGDSYEQYF. CDR3 DNA sequence: TGCGCCACCACTAAGGGGGGGGACTCCTACGAGCAGTACTTC.